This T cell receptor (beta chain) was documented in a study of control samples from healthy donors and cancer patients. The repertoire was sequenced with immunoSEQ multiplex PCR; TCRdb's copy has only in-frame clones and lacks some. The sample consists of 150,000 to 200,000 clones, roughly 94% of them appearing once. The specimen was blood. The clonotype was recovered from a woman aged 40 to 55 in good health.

The CDR3 region is CASSQEGPLSSNQPQHF. CDR3 DNA: TGTGCCAGCAGCCAAGAAGGCCCCCTCAGCAGCAATCAGCCCCAGCATTTT. This chain links TRBV4-2 with TRBJ1-5; D gene unclear. CDR3 length equals 17 residues. CDR1 is LGHNA, CDR2 YNFKEQ, per germline. V lost 0 bases, J lost 1 base, and 13 bases lay in between.